This TCR beta chain was sequenced during a study of blood T cell repertoires in COVID-19. About the study: Acute-phase and convalescent COVID-19 samples originated in the United States, Italy and Spain.

Authors' data handling: Nucleated cell number was recorded as an estimate derived from reference gene primer amplification. Repertoires were generated with immunoSEQ multiplex PCR, while TCRdb's copy carries only in-frame clones and drops some. V, J and clone size were drawn from that table, and D and trimming were deduced from the DNA. The table lists some 85,000 clones, around three quarters of them singletons. Germline assignment: CDR1 SGHTA and CDR2 FQGNSA. CDR3 size: 16 residues. V was pared by 6 bases and J by 4 bases, with 18 bases between. Input material: peripheral blood. The rearrangement uses TRBV7-2 and TRBJ1-4; D ambiguous. The TCR sequence derives from an elderly woman with active or convalescent COVID-19. The CDR3 loop reads CASSPSDGIFNEKLFF. In DNA form, the CDR3 reads TGTGCCAGCAGTCCCTCCGACGGGATCTTTAATGAAAAACTGTTTTTT.